The present T cell receptor beta chain was sequenced within a study of blood T cell repertoires in COVID-19. For the study at large: Samples of COVID-19 (acute and convalescent) were obtained from the United States, Italy and Spain. PBMCs, B-cell-depleted T cells, or T cells were the source of the cDNA or gDNA that made up the material.

There are 13 residues in the CDR3. Germline-derived CDR1 and CDR2 are MNHEY and SVGAGI. The V and J ends lost 8 bases and 6 bases, in that order; junction bases with no gene match: 8. This clone came up once. Per the study methods: Amplified reference gene primers provided the basis for estimating nucleated cell counts. The method was immunoSEQ multiplex PCR; TCRdb's version includes in-frame clones alone and lacks a portion of them. That table gives V, J and clone size, and the DNA gave D and trimming. The sample records over 400,000 clones, roughly 90% being singletons. Input material: peripheral blood. The chain combines TRBV6-5 with TRBJ1-2; 8 nucleotides agree with TRBD1. This clonotype was sampled from a woman aged 25 to 39 with active or convalescent COVID-19. The CDR3 DNA is TGTGCCAGCGGGGTGTACAGGGGGAATGGCTACACCTTC. This codes for CASGVYRGNGYTF.